The source of this T cell receptor (beta chain) is a study of T cell responses to AZD1222 COVID-19 vaccine. Study-wide findings and caveats: Breadth and depth of Spike-specific TCRs rose after two AZD1222 doses.

The table came from immunoSEQ multiplex PCR; TCRdb's copy has only in-frame clones and leaves some out. The sample has more than 150,000 clones; approximately 92% are singletons. With respect to this clone: Its antigen is as yet unknown.

V lost 7 bases, J lost 4 bases, and 16 bases lay in between. This CDR3 is built from 14 residues. Germline-derived CDR1 and CDR2 are SNHLY and FYNNEI. The origin of this receptor is an adult in good health. This sample comprised peripheral blood, obtained on day 0 of AZD1222 vaccination. This chain uses TRBV2 with TRBJ2-5; D possibly corresponds to TRBD1 (5 bases). The CDR3 sequence: CASMRTFNRETQYF. The CDR3 DNA is TGTGCCAGCATGAGGACATTTAATAGAGAGACCCAGTACTTC.